This T cell receptor (beta chain) stems from a study of T cells in Graves' hyperthyroidism and ophthalmopathy. Whole-study findings and limits: Ophthalmopathy was identified by the model a median 6.5 months ahead of onset.

The CDR3 length is 13 residues. The germline V and J ends were trimmed by 8 bases and 1 base, with 9 bases remaining between them. CDR1 is SNHLY, CDR2 FYNNEI, per germline. The source material, RNA transcripts, was used to amplify TCR beta CDR3 regions. First-round RT-PCR of the TCR CDR3 relied on the HTBI primer set. One entry per CDR3 protein, called by TCRdb with MiXCR from the multiplex PCR reads. Among more than 300,000 distinct CDR3 sequences listed, around 13% were seen once. In regard to this clonotype: Its antigen is unknown.

The origin of this receptor is a woman under 40 with Graves' hyperthyroidism. This chain connects TRBV2 to TRBJ1-5; tentatively, D is TRBD1 (5 bases). Material: blood. This CDR3 reads CASGRDSNQPQHF. In nucleotides, the CDR3 is TGTGCCAGCGGGAGGGACAGCAATCAGCCCCAGCATTTT. Filled out from reference TRBV2 and TRBJ1-5, the complete variable domain reads EPEVTQTPSHQVTQMGQEVILRCVPISNHLYFYWYRQILGQKVEFLVSFYNNEISEKSEIFDDQFSVERPDGSNFTLKIRSTKLEDSAMYFCASGRDSNQPQHFGDGTRLSIL.